This is a list of T cell receptor beta chains from one sample in a study of CD8 T cells in Susac syndrome. One entry per CDR3 protein results from TCRdb running MiXCR on the immunoSEQ multiplex PCR reads. The sample shows 90,000 or so distinct CDR3 sequences, 80% to 95% of them seen only once. Sequencing used CD8+ T cells from PBMCs. The source of these receptors is a human donor in good health. Both conserved end residues are part of each CDR3. Each record gives: V gene, D gene, clone size, J gene, CDR3 DNA, CDR3 protein. A D gene is named only where the DNA matches it firmly. Size is stated for part of the rows, as once, few or many counts, or as a class when the clone is expanded.

>TRBV6-1|-|-|TRBJ2-1
TGTGCCAGCATGGCGGGTTCGGAGCAGTTCTTC
CASMAGSEQFF
>TRBV5-1|-|-|TRBJ1-3
TGCGCCAGCAGCTTGGCGGCGGGGGCCCCTGGAAACACCATATATTTT
CASSLAAGAPGNTIYF
>TRBV20-1|TRBD1|-|TRBJ2-2
TGCAGTGCTAGAGAACAGGGGCGATACACCGGGGAGCTGTTTTTT
CSAREQGRYTGELFF
>TRBV30|-|-|TRBJ2-5
TGTGCCTGGAGTGTATTTGGGACAATCGAGACCCAGTACTTC
CAWSVFGTIETQYF
>TRBV3-1|-|few|TRBJ2-1
TGTGCCAGCAGCCAAGAGGGACTTAGCTACAATGAGCAGTTCTTC
CASSQEGLSYNEQFF
>TRBV27|TRBD1|-|TRBJ2-3
TGTGCCAGCAGTTTCGACAGGGTCCGAAGGTATTTT
CASSFDRVRRYF
>TRBV5-4|-|-|TRBJ1-2
TGTGCCAGCAGCTCCGACAGGCCTGGCTACACCTTC
CASSSDRPGYTF
>TRBV30|TRBD1|-|TRBJ1-2
TGTGCCTGTCGGGACAGGGATTTATATGGCTACACCTTC
CACRDRDLYGYTF
>TRBV5-1|-|once|TRBJ2-2
TGCGCCAGCAGCTGGACAGCGTCCGGGGAGCTGTTTTTT
CASSWTASGELFF
>TRBV19|-|-|TRBJ2-3
TGTGCCAGTAGTATAATGGCCACAGATACGCAGTATTTT
CASSIMATDTQYF
>TRBV6-5|-|-|TRBJ1-1
TGTGCCAGCAGTTTCAGCAGGATGAACACTGAAGCTTTCTTT
CASSFSRMNTEAFF
>TRBV7-3|TRBD1|-|TRBJ1-5
TGTGCCAGCAGCTTAAAACCCCTTCCCAGGGGGCCCTGCAATCAGCCCCAGCATTTT
CASSLKPLPRGPCNQPQHF
>TRBV10-3|-|-|TRBJ2-7
TGTGCCATCTCCGGGAGCTACGAGCAGTACTTC
CAISGSYEQYF
>TRBV13|-|-|TRBJ2-6
TGTGCCAGCAGTTCCAGGCTCTCTGGGGCCAACGTCCTGACTTTC
CASSSRLSGANVLTF
>TRBV3-1|-|-|TRBJ2-1
TGTGCCAGCAGCCAAGATCCTGCGGGAAATGAGCAGTTCTTC
CASSQDPAGNEQFF
>TRBV27|TRBD2|-|TRBJ2-1
TGTGCCAGCAGCCAGTTTGCGGGGGTGGGGTACAATGAGCAGTTCTTC
CASSQFAGVGYNEQFF
>TRBV11-2|TRBD2|-|TRBJ2-7
TGTGCCAGCAGGACTAGCGTCTACGAGCAGTACTTC
CASRTSVYEQYF
>TRBV19|-|-|TRBJ1-5
TGTGCCAGTAGTCTTTACAGAGATAATCAGCCCCAGCATTTT
CASSLYRDNQPQHF
>TRBV9|-|-|TRBJ1-1
TGTGCCAGCAGACCTGGGGAGAACACTGAAGCTTTCTTT
CASRPGENTEAFF
>TRBV7-2|-|-|TRBJ1-5
TGTGCCAGCACCCCGGGGGGTGGGCTTCAGCCCCAGCATTTT
CASTPGGGLQPQHF
>TRBV29-1|-|few|TRBJ1-1
TGCAGCGTTGCCCCCCGTGGCACTGAAGCTTTCTTT
CSVAPRGTEAFF
>TRBV9|TRBD1|-|TRBJ2-1
TGTGCCAGCAGCGGCCAAGGGGGACAGGGGGCACCCTACAATGAGCAGTTCTTC
CASSGQGGQGAPYNEQFF
>TRBV9|-|-|TRBJ2-1
TGTGCCAGCAGCGCAGGCCCCCCGGGGGCATACAATGAGCAGTTCTTC
CASSAGPPGAYNEQFF
>TRBV9|TRBD2|-|TRBJ2-5
TGTGCCAGCAGCGACGTGGGACTACAAGAGACCCAGTACTTC
CASSDVGLQETQYF
>TRBV11-1|TRBD2|-|TRBJ2-5
TGTGCCAGCAGATCCCCATCCCTTGACACTAGCGGGGGGGCCGAGGAGACCCAGTACTTC
CASRSPSLDTSGGAEETQYF
>TRBV27|-|-|TRBJ1-5
TGTGCCAGCGGCTGGGTGAATCAGCCCCAGCATTTT
CASGWVNQPQHF
>TRBV15|TRBD1|-|TRBJ1-1
TGTGCCACCAGCAGGGACAGGGGACAGGTCACTGAAGCTTTCTTT
CATSRDRGQVTEAFF
>TRBV19|-|-|TRBJ1-5
TGTGCCAGTAGTGCAGACAGCAATCAGCCCCAGCATTTT
CASSADSNQPQHF
>TRBV5-1|TRBD1|-|TRBJ1-1
TGCGCCAGCAGCTTGGGACAGGGATACACTGAAGCTTTCTTT
CASSLGQGYTEAFF
>TRBV27|-|-|TRBJ1-1
TGTGCCAGCAGTTTAGGGGGCGCGGACACTGAAGCTTTCTTT
CASSLGGADTEAFF
>TRBV7-2|TRBD2|-|TRBJ2-4
TGTGCCAGCAGCTCCGATCTAGCGGGGCTAGCCAAAAACATTCAGTACTTC
CASSSDLAGLAKNIQYF
>TRBV4-1|TRBD2|-|TRBJ2-7
TGCGCCAGCAGCCCTGGGGCAAACGGGGGGGCAACCTACGAGCAGTACTTC
CASSPGANGGATYEQYF
>TRBV27|TRBD2|-|TRBJ2-1
TGTGCCAGCAGTTTCCTGGGGGGCGGGGGGCCAAGCTCCTACAATGAGCAGTTCTTC
CASSFLGGGGPSSYNEQFF
>TRBV29-1|-|few|TRBJ2-7
TGCAGCGTTGAAGATCCCTACGAGCAGTACTTC
CSVEDPYEQYF
>TRBV12-3/TRBV12-4|-|-|TRBJ1-5
TGCGCCAGCAGTCAAGGGATAGGGGAGAGTCAGCCCCAGCATTTT
CASSQGIGESQPQHF
>TRBV13|-|-|TRBJ2-4
TGTGCCAGCAGCTTAATGCCCGGGACCAAAAACATTCAGTACTTC
CASSLMPGTKNIQYF
>TRBV29-1|-|few|TRBJ2-7
TGCAGCGTTGCACTCCCCCCCGGACAGTTCAACTCCTACGAGCAGTACTTC
CSVALPPGQFNSYEQYF
>TRBV29-1|TRBD1|-|TRBJ1-1
TGCAGCGTTGTCGGACAGGGTGCTGAAGCTTTCTTT
CSVVGQGAEAFF
>TRBV10-3|-|-|TRBJ1-5
TGTGCCATCAAGGGTGGTGGCAATCAGCCCCAGCATTTT
CAIKGGGNQPQHF
>TRBV13|-|-|TRBJ1-2
TGTGCCAGCAGCATTCGGGACGGACACTATGGCTACACCTTC
CASSIRDGHYGYTF
>TRBV13|-|-|TRBJ1-3
TGTGCCAGCAGCTTAGGGCTTTGGGGAAACACCATATATTTT
CASSLGLWGNTIYF
>TRBV29-1|-|few|TRBJ2-7
TGCAGCGTTGCAAGATCCTACGAGCAGTACTTC
CSVARSYEQYF
>TRBV10-2|TRBD2|-|TRBJ2-5
TGCGCCAGCAGTGAGCGGGTAGCGGGCGCAGAAGAGACCCAGTACTTC
CASSERVAGAEETQYF
>TRBV7-9|TRBD2|-|TRBJ2-3
TGTGCCAGCAGCCCGACTAGCGGTGGAGATACGCAGTATTTT
CASSPTSGGDTQYF
>TRBV7-3|TRBD1|-|TRBJ2-7
TGTGCCAGCAGCTCCAAAACAGGGGGCGAGCAGTACTTC
CASSSKTGGEQYF
>TRBV20-1|TRBD2|-|TRBJ2-3
TGCAGTGCTAGATCTAGCGGGGTAGCAGATACGCAGTATTTT
CSARSSGVADTQYF
>TRBV7-9|-|-|TRBJ1-1
TGTGCCAGCAGACCCCCAACAGGCGGCACTGAAGCTTTCTTT
CASRPPTGGTEAFF
>TRBV11-2|-|-|TRBJ2-6
TGTGCCAGCAGCTTCCCCCCCGTATGGACCGGGGCCAACGTCCTGACTTTC
CASSFPPVWTGANVLTF
>TRBV7-9|-|-|TRBJ2-7
TGTGCCAGCAGGTCCGACAGCTACGAGCAGTACTTC
CASRSDSYEQYF